This T cell receptor beta chain was identified in a study of T cell repertoires in cytomegalovirus infection. Trimming stripped 4 bases from V and 7 bases from J, with 11 bases between. CDR3 length: 13 residues. From germline, CDR1 is MDHEN and CDR2 SYDVKM. TCRdb ran MiXCR on the reads and lists one entry per CDR3 protein. The sample holds roughly 760,000 distinct CDR3 sequences, less than 40% seen once. This clonotype appeared once. J is TRBJ1-5 and V is TRBV28; tentative D call: TRBD1 (5 bases). This TCR was recovered from a human donor in good health (CMV status not recorded). Some clones in this sample may be carry-over from other donors' samples. The specimen was PBMCs. Written as DNA, the CDR3 is TGTGCCAGCAGTTCCCTAGACAGACAGCCCCAGCATTTT. Amino acid sequence: CASSSLDRQPQHF.